The rows below give T cell receptor beta chains drawn from one sample of a study of OX40 agonist ivuxolimab in advanced cancers. Profiled with immunoSEQ multiplex PCR; TCRdb holds only in-frame clones, not every one. The sample lists around 68,000 clones; roughly 84% were seen once. The material was CD4+ or CD8+ T cells sorted from blood, obtained in a trial of the OX40 agonist ivuxolimab. Receptor source: an adult with an advanced solid tumor such as melanoma, head and neck, liver or kidney cancer. Each CDR3 is given with its conserved first and last residue. Each record gives: V gene, J gene, D gene, clone size, CDR3 DNA, CDR3 protein. D genes are given only for firm matches. Size is omitted from some rows. Given values are once, few, many or a class for expanded clones.

TRBV5-4,TRBJ1-1,.,.,TGTGCCAGCAGCTTACTTGGACGGGGGAACACTGAAGCTTTCTTT,CASSLLGRGNTEAFF
TRBV11-3,TRBJ2-3,TRBD1,.,TGTGCCAGCAGAAGCAACAGGGGCTCGGATACGCAGTATTTT,CASRSNRGSDTQYF
TRBV18,TRBJ1-6,.,.,TGTGCCAGCTCACGTCGGGACCTTAATTCACCCCTCCACTTT,CASSRRDLNSPLHF
TRBV4-2,TRBJ1-1,.,.,TGTGCCAGCAGCCAAGTGGATGGGGGGGGTTTTGCTTTCTTT,CASSQVDGGGFAFF
TRBV5-1,TRBJ1-1,.,.,TGCGCCAGCAGTCCCGGGACATCGAACACTGAAGCTTTCTTT,CASSPGTSNTEAFF
TRBV2,TRBJ2-6,.,.,TGTGCCAGCGGCTGGGGATCTGGGGCCAACGTCCTGACTTTC,CASGWGSGANVLTF
TRBV7-2,TRBJ2-7,TRBD2,.,TGTGCCAGCAGCACCGGACTAGCGGGGGCGTACGAGCAGTACTTC,CASSTGLAGAYEQYF
TRBV7-9,TRBJ2-1,TRBD2,.,TGTGCCAGCAGCGGAAGAGCGGGGGGGCCCTACAATGAGCAGTTCTTC,CASSGRAGGPYNEQFF
TRBV6-6,TRBJ2-7,TRBD1,.,TGTGCCAGCAGTTCAGGACAGGGAATCTACGAGCAGTACTTC,CASSSGQGIYEQYF
TRBV5-6,TRBJ1-1,TRBD1,.,TGTGCCAGCAGGGCGGGACAGGGGGCAAGAGGGAAAGCTTTCTTT,CASRAGQGARGKAFF
TRBV5-6,TRBJ1-4,TRBD1,.,TGTGCCAGCAGCTTGCTGGGACAGGGAGACGAAAAACTGTTTTTT,CASSLLGQGDEKLFF
TRBV6-5,TRBJ2-5,.,.,TGTGCCAGCAGTACGGCGGGGGCCCGGGCCCAGTACTTC,CASSTAGARAQYF
TRBV7-9,TRBJ1-1,.,.,TGTGCCAGCAGCCCCCTCACGAACACTGAAGCTTTCTTT,CASSPLTNTEAFF
TRBV4-2,TRBJ1-1,.,few,TGTGCCAGCAGACCGACGCTCATGAACACTGAAGCTTTCTTT,CASRPTLMNTEAFF
TRBV29-1,TRBJ2-7,.,few,TGCAGCGTTGAGCGGGGTGAGGGCTACGAGCAGTACTTC,CSVERGEGYEQYF
TRBV19,TRBJ2-5,.,.,TGTGCCAGTAGGGCGATAGGGAGCGGGGAGACCCAGTACTTC,CASRAIGSGETQYF
TRBV5-6,TRBJ1-4,.,.,TGTGCCAGCAGCCTTCAAAATGAAAAACTGTTTTTT,CASSLQNEKLFF
TRBV29-1,TRBJ1-2,.,.,TGCAGCGTTCGCGAGGACTATGGCTACACCTTC,CSVREDYGYTF
TRBV11-1,TRBJ2-3,.,.,TGTGCCAGCAGCTTAGCACAGACTAGCACAGATACGCAGTATTTT,CASSLAQTSTDTQYF
TRBV7-2,TRBJ2-2,.,.,TGTGCCAGCAGCTTAGTTCAGGCTGGGGAGCTGTTTTTT,CASSLVQAGELFF
TRBV2,TRBJ1-5,TRBD1,few,TGTGCCAGCAGAGATGACAGGGATCAGCCCCAGCATTTT,CASRDDRDQPQHF
TRBV18,TRBJ2-2,TRBD1,.,TGTGCCAGCTCATCGACAGGGGGCTCGAACACCGGGGAGCTGTTTTTT,CASSSTGGSNTGELFF
TRBV6-6,TRBJ2-2,.,.,TGTGCCAGCACCAATGGAAGGGGCAAAAGCACCGGGGAGCTGTTTTTT,CASTNGRGKSTGELFF
TRBV19,TRBJ1-2,TRBD1,.,TGTGCCAGTAACACAGGGGGTGGCTACACCTTC,CASNTGGGYTF
TRBV9,TRBJ1-3,.,.,TGTGCCAGCAGCGTAGGAGGAACTGGAAACACCATATATTTT,CASSVGGTGNTIYF
TRBV6-6,TRBJ1-2,.,few,TGTGCCAGCAGGCTTATCTCCATGGGTGGCTACACCTTC,CASRLISMGGYTF
TRBV25-1,TRBJ2-3,.,.,TGTGCCAGCAGTGAGGTCGAAGGGGGGTATAAGACAGATACGCAGTATTTT,CASSEVEGGYKTDTQYF
TRBV2,TRBJ1-6,.,.,TGTGCCAGCAGTCCCCGGGCCTATAATTCACCCCTCCACTTT,CASSPRAYNSPLHF
TRBV7-2,TRBJ2-1,TRBD2,.,TGTGCCAGCAGCTTGGGACTAGCGGGGGAGACCTTTCCTTATGAGCAGTTCTTC,CASSLGLAGETFPYEQFF
TRBV9,TRBJ1-4,.,.,TGTGCCAGCAGCGTAGGGGCCCTCGCAACTAATGAAAAACTGTTTTTT,CASSVGALATNEKLFF
TRBV27,TRBJ1-4,.,.,TGTGCCAGCAGTTCCCAGGATGAAAAACTGTTTTTT,CASSSQDEKLFF
TRBV15,TRBJ2-7,TRBD1,.,TGTGCCACCAGCCGGGGACAGGCCGATAGCTCCTACGAGCAGTACTTC,CATSRGQADSSYEQYF
TRBV4-3,TRBJ2-7,.,once,TGCGCCAGCAGCCACACAGGTGGGAGCTCCTACGAGCAGTACTTC,CASSHTGGSSYEQYF
TRBV7-7,TRBJ2-2,.,.,TGTGCCAGCAGCCCTTTCACAGGGAACACCGGGGAGCTGTTTTTT,CASSPFTGNTGELFF
TRBV18,TRBJ1-1,TRBD1,.,TGTGCCAGCTCATCGGGACAGGGGATGACTGAAGCTTTCTTT,CASSSGQGMTEAFF
TRBV15,TRBJ2-2,.,.,TGTGCCACCAGAAAAACTATCGATGACACCGGGGAGCTGTTTTTT,CATRKTIDDTGELFF
TRBV6-5,TRBJ2-1,.,.,TGTGCCAGCAGTAGCGGACAGATTCGACATGAGCAGTTCTTC,CASSSGQIRHEQFF
TRBV14,TRBJ1-2,TRBD1,.,TGTGCCAGCAGTCCCCGGACAGGGGGATATGGCTACACCTTC,CASSPRTGGYGYTF
TRBV28,TRBJ2-5,TRBD2,.,TGTGCCAGCAGGCCGGCGGGGGGGCGGTTGGAGACCCAGTACTTC,CASRPAGGRLETQYF
TRBV7-6,TRBJ2-7,.,.,TGTGCCAGCAGCCTCACCCCGGGGCAGGGCACCTGGGAATGCGAGCAGTACTTC,CASSLTPGQGTWECEQYF
TRBV18,TRBJ2-7,.,.,TGTGCCAGCTCACCACCGTCAGGGAACACCGAGCAGTACTTC,CASSPPSGNTEQYF
TRBV7-2,TRBJ1-1,.,few,TGTGCCAGCAGCCCGGGACCGAACACTGAAGCTTTCTTT,CASSPGPNTEAFF
TRBV6-6,TRBJ1-1,.,.,TGTGCCAGCAGCCCCGGACAGACTTACACTGAAGCTTTCTTT,CASSPGQTYTEAFF
TRBV6-6,TRBJ2-4,TRBD1,once,TGTGCCAGCAGACTGACAGGGGGCGAGGAAAACATTCAGTACTTC,CASRLTGGEENIQYF
TRBV11-1,TRBJ2-2,.,.,TGTGCCGGCAGCTTTCCGGTACAGGGTGCCCAGAACACCGGGGAGCTGTTTTTT,CAGSFPVQGAQNTGELFF
TRBV2,TRBJ1-3,.,.,TGTGCCAGCAGCGAACCCGGAGAAGGAAACACCATATATTTT,CASSEPGEGNTIYF
TRBV6-1,TRBJ2-3,.,.,TGTGCCAGCAGTCTCAAGGCAGGTGCAGATACGCAGTATTTT,CASSLKAGADTQYF
TRBV19,TRBJ2-5,.,.,TGTGCCAGTAGTACTGACTCTACCGGGTCCCAAGAGACCCAGTACTTC,CASSTDSTGSQETQYF
TRBV6-1,TRBJ2-7,.,.,TGTGCCAGCACCAACGGGATCAACGAGCAGTACTTC,CASTNGINEQYF
TRBV5-4,TRBJ1-2,TRBD1,.,TGTGCCAGCAGCACGGGACAGGGTGACTATGGCTACACCTTC,CASSTGQGDYGYTF
TRBV5-6,TRBJ1-5,.,.,TGTGCCAGCAGCTTGGTGGGGAGCCAGCCCCAGCATTTT,CASSLVGSQPQHF
TRBV10-3,TRBJ2-2,TRBD2,.,TGTGCCATCACCAGCGGGGCCGCGAACACCGGGGAGCTGTTTTTT,CAITSGAANTGELFF
TRBV19,TRBJ1-5,TRBD1,.,TGTGCCAGTAGACAGACAGGGTTCAATCAGCCCCAGCATTTT,CASRQTGFNQPQHF
TRBV7-2,TRBJ1-1,.,.,TGTGCCAGCTGCCGGTTGACGGTGAACACTGAAGCTTTCTTT,CASCRLTVNTEAFF